These 32 T cell receptor beta chains share one sample of origin, sequenced in a study of blood T cell repertoires in COVID-19. Some clones are missing from TCRdb's copy, which holds only in-frame ones; the method was immunoSEQ multiplex PCR. The data hold around 110,000 clones, with around nine tenths observed a single time. The sequencing sample was made of peripheral blood. These receptors originate from a woman in her 30s with acute or convalescent COVID-19.

The chain links TRBV29-1 to TRBJ2-2; 11 bases map to TRBD2. The CDR3 has 16 residues. Trimming took 5 bases from V and 3 from J; bases not matched to a gene: 8. Germline V gene data show CDR1 as SQVTM and CDR2 as ANQGSEA. In DNA, the CDR3 is TGCAGCGTTTGCCTAGCGGGGGGAACGTACACCGGGGAGCTGTTTTTT. It specifies CSVCLAGGTYTGELFF.

This rearrangement joins TRBV10-3 to TRBJ1-5; 8 nucleotides align to TRBD1. The CDR3 length is 16 residues. Germline values: CDR1 ENHRY, CDR2 SYGVKD. J was trimmed by 0 bases and V by 0 bases; bases with no gene match: 1. CDR3 coding DNA: TGTGCCATCAGTGAGTCAGGACAGGGTAGCAATCAGCCCCAGCATTTT. This codes for CAISESGQGSNQPQHF.

The V call is TRBV7-8, the J call TRBJ2-1; D might be TRBD1 (6 bases). The ends were cut back, 1 base at V and 6 bases at J, with 10 bases in the middle. Per germline, CDR1 SGHVS and CDR2 FQNEAQ. This CDR3 is 14 amino acids long. The CDR3 loop reads CASSLDGQFNEQFF. CDR3 DNA: TGTGCCAGCAGCTTAGATGGACAGTTCAATGAGCAGTTCTTC. The whole variable domain, filled in from reference TRBV7-8 and TRBJ2-1, reads GAGVSQSPRYKVAKRGQDVALRCDPISGHVSLFWYQQALGQGPEFLTYFQNEAQLDKSGLPSDRFFAERPEGSVSTLKIQRTQQEDSAVYLCASSLDGQFNEQFFGPGTRLTVL.

J is TRBJ1-4 and V is TRBV2; D is uncertain. Per the germline V gene, CDR1 is SNHLY and CDR2 is FYNNEI. The CDR3 extends over 18 amino acids. V lost 2 bases, J lost 5 bases, and 21 bases lay in between. The DNA for the CDR3 is TGTGCCAGCAGTGAAAGGGCATTTTCGGACTACGGGAATGAAAAACTGTTTTTT. Translated, it gives CASSERAFSDYGNEKLFF. Based on the CDR3 plus reference TRBV2 and TRBJ1-4, the full variable domain is EPEVTQTPSHQVTQMGQEVILRCVPISNHLYFYWYRQILGQKVEFLVSFYNNEISEKSEIFDDQFSVERPDGSNFTLKIRSTKLEDSAMYFCASSERAFSDYGNEKLFFGSGTQLSVL.

The J gene is TRBJ1-2, the V gene TRBV9; D not resolved. This CDR3 contains 15 residues. Germline values: CDR1 SGDLS, CDR2 YYNGEE. V shed 0 bases and J shed 0 bases, with 9 bases lying between them. For the CDR3, the DNA is TGTGCCAGCAGCGTAGCTCCAACACCTAACTATGGCTACACCTTC. It codes for CASSVAPTPNYGYTF.

The chain couples TRBV27 to TRBJ1-1, with a weak D call TRBD1 (5 bases). The CDR3 loop spans 20 amino acids. Germline CDR1 MNHEY, CDR2 SMNVEV (reference sequence). V was cut by 4 bases and J by 3 bases, with 30 bases left in between. CDR3 residues: CASSSFESPGQRRTYTEAFF. The CDR3 DNA reads TGTGCCAGCAGTTCCTTCGAATCGCCCGGACAAAGGAGAACATACACTGAAGCTTTCTTT.

The chain couples TRBV19 to TRBJ1-1; maybe TRBD1 (6 bases). Trimming left V 5 bases short and J 9 bases short, with 19 bases between. This CDR3 has 14 amino acids. Germline loops: CDR1 LNHDA, CDR2 SQIVND (reference sequence). CDR3 sequence (DNA): TGTGCCAGTAGTGCCGGGACCCCAGGGGACCAAGCTTTCTTT. Translation: CASSAGTPGDQAFF.

V gene TRBV30 combines with J gene TRBJ1-5; perhaps TRBD1 as D (5 bases). The CDR3 totals 15 residues. From germline, CDR1 is GTSNPN and CDR2 SVGIG (reference sequence). Trimming left V 3 bases short and J 4 bases short, with 16 bases between. In DNA form, the CDR3 reads TGTGCCTGGAGCTCCCCGACAGTCCCTAATCAGCCCCAGCATTTT. This sequence encodes CAWSSPTVPNQPQHF.

This rearrangement joins TRBV28 to TRBJ1-4, with 7 bases identical to TRBD1. Germline lookup yields CDR1 MDHEN and CDR2 SYDVKM. Trimming took 4 bases from V and 4 from J; bases not matched to a gene: 3. The CDR3 is 14 amino acids. This CDR3 reads CASSWGTDNEKLFF. CDR3 DNA sequence: TGTGCCAGCAGTTGGGGGACAGATAATGAAAAACTGTTTTTT.

V is TRBV9 and J is TRBJ2-3; 16 nucleotides match TRBD2. The V gene's germline CDR1 is SGDLS and CDR2 YYNGEE. The CDR3 is made up of 19 amino acids. Trimming removed 3 bases from V and 0 bases from J; junction bases left unmatched: 7. CDR3 amino acids: CASSASGLAGGSSTDTQYF. DNA for the CDR3: TGTGCCAGCAGCGCCTCGGGACTAGCGGGGGGGTCTAGCACAGATACGCAGTATTTT.

This rearrangement joins TRBV2 to TRBJ2-1; TRBD1 is a possible D gene (5 bases). V was clipped by 4 bases and J by 7 bases, with 11 bases between them. The CDR3 covers 13 residues. CDR1 and CDR2 from the germline V gene are SNHLY and FYNNEI. The CDR3 protein is CASSVGVKNEQFF. Here the CDR3 DNA reads TGTGCCAGCAGTGTAGGGGTAAAGAATGAGCAGTTCTTC.

There are a few counts of this clone. This rearrangement joins TRBV28 to TRBJ2-7, with 10 bases matching TRBD1. CDR3 length: 15 residues. Germline CDR1 and CDR2: MDHEN and SYDVKM. Germline trimming cut 6 bases from V and 4 bases from J; bases unmatched to any gene: 9. Here the CDR3 DNA reads TGTGCCAGCAGAAACGGGGGACAGGGGAATTACGAGCAGTACTTC. Protein product: CASRNGGQGNYEQYF.

The CDR3 DNA follows: TGTGCCAGTAGCACTTCGAGGAAAGAGACCCAGTACTTC. It codes for CASSTSRKETQYF. The chain has TRBV19 and TRBJ2-5, with no clear D. Germline loops: CDR1 LNHDA, CDR2 SQIVND (reference sequence). This CDR3 has 13 amino acids. Trimming left V 6 bases short and J 3 bases short, with 11 bases between.

This sequence joins TRBV7-2 and TRBJ2-5; possibly TRBD2 for D (5 bases). Trimming took 2 bases from V and 3 from J, leaving 13 bases between them. The CDR3 sequence is 15 residues long. Germline lookup yields CDR1 SGHTA and CDR2 FQGNSA. The CDR3 protein is CASSLSLAAKETQYF. The CDR3 coding sequence is TGTGCCAGCAGCTTATCCCTAGCAGCTAAAGAGACCCAGTACTTC. Full variable domain (missing parts from reference TRBV7-2 and TRBJ2-5): GAGVSQSPSNKVTEKGKDVELRCDPISGHTALYWYRQSLGQGLEFLIYFQGNSAPDKSGLPSDRFSAERTGGSVSTLTIQRTQQEDSAVYLCASSLSLAAKETQYFGPGTRLLVL.

The chain combines TRBV18 with TRBJ1-5, with 9 bases that match TRBD1. This CDR3 spans 17 amino acids. Germline CDR1 KGHSH, CDR2 LQKENI. J gave up 7 bases and V 1 base, and 11 bases lay outside the gene matches. CDR3 region: CASSPQGIWTGEQPQHF. The CDR3 nucleotides read TGTGCCAGCTCACCACAGGGTATTTGGACAGGGGAACAGCCCCAGCATTTT.

This chain joins TRBV5-1 and TRBJ2-2; TRBD2 matches 10 bases. The CDR3 consists of 15 residues. The germline CDR1 and CDR2 sequences are SGHRS and YFSETQ. Trimming removed 1 base from V and 4 bases from J; junction bases left unmatched: 1. As DNA, the CDR3 is TGCGCCAGCAGCTTGACTAGCGGGACCACCGGGGAGCTGTTTTTT. Amino acids: CASSLTSGTTGELFF.

This chain joins TRBV27 and TRBJ1-1, with TRBD1 matching 10 bases. CDR1 is MNHEY, CDR2 SMNVEV, per germline (reference sequence). The J segment lost 4 bases and the V segment lost 6 bases, leaving 5 bases of the junction unmatched. This CDR3 contains 14 residues. DNA of the CDR3: TGTGCCAGCAGCTGGACAGGGGGGAGCACTGAAGCTTTCTTT. This gives the protein CASSWTGGSTEAFF.

The V and J genes are TRBV7-8 and TRBJ2-1, with 14 bases identical to TRBD2. V gave up 5 bases and J gave up 7 bases; unmatched junction bases: 13. The germline V gene has CDR1 SGHVS and CDR2 FQNEAQ. This CDR3 is built from 18 residues. For the CDR3, the DNA is TGTGCCAGCAGCATGGAAACGATCCGGACTAGCGGGGGGAATGAGCAGTTCTTC. Encoded protein: CASSMETIRTSGGNEQFF.

J is TRBJ2-2 and V is TRBV19, with a possible D match to TRBD2 (6 bases). Trimming shortened V by 7 bases and J by 8 bases, and 17 bases separated the two germline ends. The CDR3 runs to 14 residues. Germline loops: CDR1 LNHDA, CDR2 SQIVND (reference sequence). CDR3 loop: CASTTRDFKGELFF. The CDR3 nucleotides are TGTGCCAGTACTACCCGGGACTTTAAAGGGGAGCTGTTTTTT.

The gene calls are TRBV25-1 and TRBJ1-6; TRBD1 aligns across 8 bases. V lost 4 bases to trimming and J lost 6 bases; unmatched junction nucleotides: 2. CDR3 size: 14 residues. Germline-derived CDR1 and CDR2 are MGHDK and SYGVNS. DNA of the CDR3: TGTGCCAGCAGTGCGACAGGGGCTAATTCACCCCTCCACTTT. Translation: CASSATGANSPLHF.

The chain recombines TRBV7-2 with TRBJ1-1; D perhaps matches TRBD1 (6 bases). The germline V gene has CDR1 SGHTA and CDR2 FQGNSA. The CDR3 runs 14 residues. Trimming cost V 2 bases and J 5 bases, with 12 bases left between them. CDR3 sequence reads: CASSLQGKVTEAFF. The CDR3 DNA sequence: TGTGCCAGCAGCTTACAGGGGAAAGTGACTGAAGCTTTCTTT.

J is TRBJ2-7 and V is TRBV7-8; TRBD1 agrees at 7 bases. The germline V gene has CDR1 SGHVS and CDR2 FQNEAQ. The trim removed 8 bases at V and 3 bases at J, leaving 7 bases unmatched. The CDR3 sequence is 13 residues long. CDR3 DNA: TGTGCCAGCGGGGGCCGGGACAGCTACGAGCAGTACTTC. As protein: CASGGRDSYEQYF. Using reference TRBV7-8 and TRBJ2-7 for the parts outside the CDR3, the full variable domain is GAGVSQSPRYKVAKRGQDVALRCDPISGHVSLFWYQQALGQGPEFLTYFQNEAQLDKSGLPSDRFFAERPEGSVSTLKIQRTQQEDSAVYLCASGGRDSYEQYFGPGTRLTVT.

The V and J genes are TRBV25-1 and TRBJ1-6; D gene unclear. This CDR3 has 15 residues. Trimming left V 6 bases short and J 0 bases short, with 9 bases between. Germline V lookup: CDR1 MGHDK, CDR2 SYGVNS. Written as DNA, the CDR3 is TGTGCCAGCAGGGGCCTGAGCTCCTATAATTCACCCCTCCACTTT. Its protein is CASRGLSSYNSPLHF.

J is TRBJ2-3 and V is TRBV9; the D is unclear. Trimming stripped 0 bases from V and 0 bases from J, with 11 bases between. The CDR3 has 16 residues. CDR1 is SGDLS and CDR2 is YYNGEE in the germline V gene. Here the CDR3 reads CASSVDQKTSTDTQYF. Written as DNA, the CDR3 is TGTGCCAGCAGCGTAGACCAAAAAACTAGCACAGATACGCAGTATTTT.

The genes are TRBV11-2 and TRBJ2-2; possibly TRBD1 for D (5 bases). Germline CDR1 is SGHAT and CDR2 is FQNNGV. This CDR3 is built from 15 residues. The V end was cut by 6 bases, the J end by 6 bases, with 17 bases between. For the CDR3, the DNA is TGTGCCAGCAGACCAGTTCCAGGGTTGGCCGGGGAGCTGTTTTTT. Translation gives CASRPVPGLAGELFF.

The V and J genes are TRBV7-9 and TRBJ2-1; 7 bases agree with TRBD2. Germline V CDR1 and CDR2: SEHNR, FQNEAQ (reference sequence). J was trimmed by 0 bases and V by 5 bases; bases with no gene match: 7. This CDR3 is 16 amino acids long. The chain's CDR3 is CASSPREPGSYNEQFF. The CDR3 DNA is TGTGCCAGCAGCCCGCGGGAGCCTGGCTCCTACAATGAGCAGTTCTTC.

J is TRBJ1-2 and V is TRBV5-4; TRBD1 agrees at 7 bases. In germline, CDR1 is SGHNT, CDR2 YYREEE (reference sequence). With V trimmed by 4 bases and J by 7 bases, 7 bases remained unmatched. There are 13 residues in the CDR3. CDR3 nucleotides: TGTGCCAGCAGCCAAACAGGGGCGGGTGGCTACACCTTC. Its translation: CASSQTGAGGYTF. Together with reference TRBV5-4 and TRBJ1-2, the CDR3 gives the full variable domain: ETGVTQSPTHLIKTRGQQVTLRCSSQSGHNTVSWYQQALGQGPQFIFQYYREEENGRGNFPPRFSGLQFPNYSSELNVNALELDDSALYLCASSQTGAGGYTFGSGTRLTVV.

Written as DNA, the CDR3 is TGCGCCAGCAGCCAAGCGGGACAGGGGGCCGGTCGGACTGAAGCTTTCTTT. Translated: CASSQAGQGAGRTEAFF. The chain carries TRBV4-1 and TRBJ1-1, with 12 bases that match TRBD1. Per germline, CDR1 MGHRA and CDR2 YSYEKL. The CDR3 is 17 residues long. V was pared by 1 base and J by 5 bases, with 8 bases of the junction left unmatched.

The chain recombines TRBV14 with TRBJ2-3; 12 nucleotides match TRBD2. Germline loops: CDR1 SGHDN, CDR2 FVKESK. The CDR3 is 17 residues long. J was trimmed by 5 bases and V by 0 bases; bases with no gene match: 6. The CDR3 reads CASSQEVTGLAGDTQYF. The CDR3 DNA is TGTGCCAGCAGCCAAGAGGTAACGGGACTAGCGGGAGATACGCAGTATTTT.

This clone was seen only a few times. The rearrangement uses TRBV15 and TRBJ1-6; D gene unclear. The germline V gene has CDR1 LNHNV and CDR2 YYDKDF (reference sequence). The V end was cut by 4 bases, the J end by 9 bases, with 13 bases between. The length of the CDR3 is 14 residues. This CDR3 is CATSTDRTASPLHF. The CDR3 bases are TGTGCCACCAGCACCGACCGGACTGCTTCACCCCTCCACTTT.

The chain uses TRBV6-5 and TRBJ2-3, with TRBD2 matching 7 bases. V shed 6 bases and J 3 bases; nucleotides not matched to a gene: 9. This CDR3 contains 15 residues. Germline loops: CDR1 MNHEY, CDR2 SVGAGI. The CDR3 DNA reads as TGTGCCAGCAGACGGGGGAGGGCCTTGACAGATACGCAGTATTTT. Amino acids: CASRRGRALTDTQYF.

This chain connects TRBV4-3 to TRBJ2-1, with TRBD2 matching over 11 bases. Germline V CDR1 and CDR2: LGHNA, YSLEER. Trimming at V came to 2 bases and at J to 5 bases, leaving 2 bases not matched to a gene. The CDR3 loop spans 15 amino acids. This CDR3 reads CASSQKLAGDNEQFF. In nucleotides, the CDR3 is TGCGCCAGCAGCCAAAAACTAGCGGGAGACAATGAGCAGTTCTTC.